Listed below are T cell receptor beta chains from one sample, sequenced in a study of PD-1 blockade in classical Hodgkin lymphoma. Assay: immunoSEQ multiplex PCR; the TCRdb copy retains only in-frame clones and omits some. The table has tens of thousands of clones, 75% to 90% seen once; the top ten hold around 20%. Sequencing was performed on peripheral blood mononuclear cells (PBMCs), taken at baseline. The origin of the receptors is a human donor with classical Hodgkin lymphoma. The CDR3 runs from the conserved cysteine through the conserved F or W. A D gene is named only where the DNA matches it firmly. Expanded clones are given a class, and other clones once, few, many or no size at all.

CDR3 protein: CASSYLNQGTEAFF; CDR3 DNA: TGTGCCAGCAGTTACTTGAACCAGGGCACTGAAGCTTTCTTT; V gene: TRBV6-5; CDR3 length: 14; J gene: TRBJ1-1; clone size: -; D gene: -
CDR3 protein: CASSLGTSGTFYEQYF; CDR3 DNA: TGTGCCAGCAGCTTGGGGACTAGCGGGACATTCTACGAGCAGTACTTC; V gene: TRBV5-6; CDR3 length: 16; J gene: TRBJ2-7; clone size: -; D gene: TRBD2
CDR3 protein: CASSLDWDGNQPQHF; CDR3 DNA: TGTGCCAGCAGCCTCGACTGGGACGGCAATCAGCCCCAGCATTTT; V gene: TRBV6-5; CDR3 length: 15; J gene: TRBJ1-5; clone size: -; D gene: -
CDR3 protein: CASKRGADQETQYF; CDR3 DNA: TGTGCCAGCAAAAGGGGTGCGGACCAAGAGACCCAGTACTTC; V gene: TRBV19; CDR3 length: 14; J gene: TRBJ2-5; clone size: -; D gene: -
CDR3 protein: CASSREGRTYGYTF; CDR3 DNA: TGTGCCAGCAGCAGAGAGGGGCGGACCTATGGCTACACCTTC; V gene: TRBV14; CDR3 length: 14; J gene: TRBJ1-2; clone size: -; D gene: -
CDR3 protein: CASSQAGRDQPQHF; CDR3 DNA: TGTGCCAGCAGCCAAGCCGGCCGGGACCAGCCCCAGCATTTT; V gene: TRBV4-2; CDR3 length: 14; J gene: TRBJ1-5; clone size: -; D gene: -
CDR3 protein: CAWSLLTAEAFF; CDR3 DNA: TGTGCCTGGAGTTTACTTACCGCTGAAGCTTTCTTT; V gene: TRBV30; CDR3 length: 12; J gene: TRBJ1-1; clone size: -; D gene: -
CDR3 protein: CAIRGQREQYF; CDR3 DNA: TGTGCCATCAGGGGGCAAAGGGAGCAGTACTTC; V gene: TRBV10-3; CDR3 length: 11; J gene: TRBJ2-7; clone size: -; D gene: -
CDR3 protein: CASSLEAGGHYEQYF; CDR3 DNA: TGTGCCAGCAGCCTCGAAGCGGGAGGCCACTACGAGCAGTACTTC; V gene: TRBV7-2; CDR3 length: 15; J gene: TRBJ2-7; clone size: -; D gene: TRBD2
CDR3 protein: CASANPRDRPLTQYF; CDR3 DNA: TGCGCCAGCGCCAACCCCCGGGACAGGCCCTTAACGCAGTATTTT; V gene: TRBV5-1; CDR3 length: 15; J gene: TRBJ2-3; clone size: -; D gene: TRBD1
CDR3 protein: CASLKREVNEQYF; CDR3 DNA: TGCGCCAGCCTTAAGCGGGAGGTGAACGAGCAGTACTTC; V gene: TRBV10-2; CDR3 length: 13; J gene: TRBJ2-7; clone size: -; D gene: TRBD2
CDR3 protein: CASRPVAGAYEQYF; CDR3 DNA: TGTGCCAGCAGGCCAGTAGCGGGTGCCTACGAGCAGTACTTC; V gene: TRBV7-2; CDR3 length: 14; J gene: TRBJ2-7; clone size: -; D gene: TRBD2
CDR3 protein: CASSLSPRDSEAFF; CDR3 DNA: TGTGCCAGCAGTTTATCCCCACGGGATTCTGAAGCTTTCTTT; V gene: TRBV28; CDR3 length: 14; J gene: TRBJ1-1; clone size: -; D gene: -
CDR3 protein: CASSPDRVEKLFF; CDR3 DNA: TGTGCCAGCAGTCCGGACAGGGTCGAAAAACTGTTTTTT; V gene: TRBV2; CDR3 length: 13; J gene: TRBJ1-4; clone size: -; D gene: TRBD1
CDR3 protein: CAIRLADRTYGYTF; CDR3 DNA: TGTGCCATCAGACTCGCCGACAGGACCTATGGCTACACCTTC; V gene: TRBV10-3; CDR3 length: 14; J gene: TRBJ1-2; clone size: -; D gene: -
CDR3 protein: CASTPISGTNTGELFF; CDR3 DNA: TGTGCCAGCACCCCTATTAGCGGGACTAACACCGGGGAGCTGTTTTTT; V gene: TRBV7-6; CDR3 length: 16; J gene: TRBJ2-2; clone size: -; D gene: TRBD2
CDR3 protein: CASSLAYRARDTEAFF; CDR3 DNA: TGCGCCAGCAGCTTGGCCTACAGGGCGAGGGACACTGAAGCTTTCTTT; V gene: TRBV5-1; CDR3 length: 16; J gene: TRBJ1-1; clone size: -; D gene: -
CDR3 protein: CASNVFGNQETQYF; CDR3 DNA: TGCGCCAGTAACGTCTTCGGAAACCAAGAGACCCAGTACTTC; V gene: TRBV5-1; CDR3 length: 14; J gene: TRBJ2-5; clone size: -; D gene: -
CDR3 protein: CASSLNLGTSNQPQHF; CDR3 DNA: TGTGCCAGCAGTTTAAATCTGGGTACAAGCAATCAGCCCCAGCATTTT; V gene: TRBV27; CDR3 length: 16; J gene: TRBJ1-5; clone size: -; D gene: -
CDR3 protein: CASSTGTNRHEQFF; CDR3 DNA: TGTGCCAGCAGCACCGGGACAAACAGGCATGAGCAGTTCTTC; V gene: TRBV5-4; CDR3 length: 14; J gene: TRBJ2-1; clone size: -; D gene: -
CDR3 protein: CASSQSRGDTQYF; CDR3 DNA: TGCGCCAGCAGCCAATCTCGCGGGGATACGCAGTATTTT; V gene: TRBV4-1; CDR3 length: 13; J gene: TRBJ2-3; clone size: -; D gene: -
CDR3 protein: CASSANRVFNYGYTF; CDR3 DNA: TGCGCCAGCAGCGCAAACAGGGTTTTTAACTATGGCTACACCTTC; V gene: TRBV5-1; CDR3 length: 15; J gene: TRBJ1-2; clone size: -; D gene: -
CDR3 protein: CACPPTSRYTDTQYF; CDR3 DNA: TGTGCCTGCCCACCGACTAGCAGATACACAGATACGCAGTATTTT; V gene: TRBV30; CDR3 length: 15; J gene: TRBJ2-3; clone size: -; D gene: TRBD2
CDR3 protein: CASSLDPNYGYTF; CDR3 DNA: TGTGCCAGCAGTCTAGACCCTAACTATGGCTACACCTTC; V gene: TRBV28; CDR3 length: 13; J gene: TRBJ1-2; clone size: -; D gene: -
CDR3 protein: CSVLGTEAFF; CDR3 DNA: TGCAGCGTTTTGGGCACTGAAGCTTTCTTT; V gene: TRBV29-1; CDR3 length: 10; J gene: TRBJ1-1; clone size: -; D gene: -
CDR3 protein: CASSRTTSRETQYF; CDR3 DNA: TGCGCCAGCAGCCGAACCACTAGCCGGGAGACCCAGTACTTC; V gene: TRBV5-1; CDR3 length: 14; J gene: TRBJ2-5; clone size: -; D gene: -
CDR3 protein: CATVGGGDTQYF; CDR3 DNA: TGTGCCACCGTTGGGGGAGGAGATACGCAGTATTTT; V gene: TRBV18; CDR3 length: 12; J gene: TRBJ2-3; clone size: -; D gene: -
CDR3 protein: CASSYSGLYMFF; CDR3 DNA: TGTGCCAGTAGTTACAGCGGGCTCTATATGTTCTTC; V gene: TRBV19; CDR3 length: 12; J gene: TRBJ2-1; clone size: -; D gene: -
CDR3 protein: CASSCAGQGTVQPQHF; CDR3 DNA: TGTGCCAGCAGCTGTGCAGGACAGGGCACCGTTCAGCCCCAGCATTTT; V gene: TRBV5-4; CDR3 length: 16; J gene: TRBJ1-5; clone size: few; D gene: TRBD1
CDR3 protein: CAISEIFGGDGYTF; CDR3 DNA: TGTGCCATCAGTGAGATTTTCGGGGGCGATGGCTACACCTTC; V gene: TRBV10-3; CDR3 length: 14; J gene: TRBJ1-2; clone size: -; D gene: -
CDR3 protein: CASSHSGTGVYEQYF; CDR3 DNA: TGTGCCAGCAGCCACTCCGGGACAGGGGTCTACGAGCAGTACTTC; V gene: TRBV14; CDR3 length: 15; J gene: TRBJ2-7; clone size: -; D gene: TRBD1
CDR3 protein: CASSYFTSGWGNEQFF; CDR3 DNA: TGTGCCAGCAGTTACTTTACTAGCGGGTGGGGCAATGAGCAGTTCTTC; V gene: TRBV6-5; CDR3 length: 16; J gene: TRBJ2-1; clone size: -; D gene: TRBD2
CDR3 protein: CASSIFRDRGNQPQHF; CDR3 DNA: TGTGCCAGTAGTATATTTAGGGATCGGGGCAATCAGCCCCAGCATTTT; V gene: TRBV19; CDR3 length: 16; J gene: TRBJ1-5; clone size: -; D gene: -
CDR3 protein: CASSLVGGAAYEQYF; CDR3 DNA: TGTGCCAGCAGCTTAGTTGGGGGAGCCGCCTACGAGCAGTACTTC; V gene: TRBV7-2; CDR3 length: 15; J gene: TRBJ2-7; clone size: once; D gene: -
CDR3 protein: CASSNLFGYEQYF; CDR3 DNA: TGTGCCAGTAGCAACCTCTTCGGATACGAGCAGTACTTC; V gene: TRBV19; CDR3 length: 13; J gene: TRBJ2-7; clone size: -; D gene: -
CDR3 protein: CASSLRETSLTGELFF; CDR3 DNA: TGTGCCAGCAGCTTACGTGAGACTAGCCTCACCGGGGAGCTGTTTTTT; V gene: TRBV7-8; CDR3 length: 16; J gene: TRBJ2-2; clone size: -; D gene: TRBD2
CDR3 protein: CASMPGHLYEQYF; CDR3 DNA: TGTGCCAGCATGCCGGGACACCTCTACGAGCAGTACTTC; V gene: TRBV27; CDR3 length: 13; J gene: TRBJ2-7; clone size: -; D gene: -
CDR3 protein: CASSEMRRPYEQYF; CDR3 DNA: TGTGCCAGCAGTGAAATGAGGCGCCCCTACGAGCAGTACTTC; V gene: TRBV2; CDR3 length: 14; J gene: TRBJ2-7; clone size: -; D gene: -
CDR3 protein: CASSQETGQVIDTQYF; CDR3 DNA: TGCGCCAGCAGCCAAGAGACAGGGCAGGTTATAGATACGCAGTATTTT; V gene: TRBV4-1; CDR3 length: 16; J gene: TRBJ2-3; clone size: few; D gene: TRBD1
CDR3 protein: CASSSGTANTEAFF; CDR3 DNA: TGTGCCAGCAGCTCTGGGACAGCGAACACTGAAGCTTTCTTT; V gene: TRBV5-5; CDR3 length: 14; J gene: TRBJ1-1; clone size: -; D gene: TRBD1
CDR3 protein: CASSASGRLNTGELFF; CDR3 DNA: TGTGCCAGCAGTGCTAGCGGGAGGCTTAACACCGGGGAGCTGTTTTTT; V gene: TRBV2; CDR3 length: 16; J gene: TRBJ2-2; clone size: -; D gene: TRBD2
CDR3 protein: CASSRTGTSYNEQFF; CDR3 DNA: TGTGCCAGTAGTAGAACCGGGACTAGCTACAATGAGCAGTTCTTC; V gene: TRBV19; CDR3 length: 15; J gene: TRBJ2-1; clone size: -; D gene: TRBD2
CDR3 protein: CASSQVLGAESYNEQFF; CDR3 DNA: TGCGCCAGCAGCCAAGTCTTAGGAGCGGAGTCCTACAATGAGCAGTTCTTC; V gene: TRBV4-1; CDR3 length: 17; J gene: TRBJ2-1; clone size: -; D gene: -
CDR3 protein: CASSPLNRYEQYF; CDR3 DNA: TGTGCCAGCAGTCCCCTTAACCGTTACGAGCAGTACTTC; V gene: TRBV27; CDR3 length: 13; J gene: TRBJ2-7; clone size: -; D gene: -
CDR3 protein: CASSPPLAGAPPGYNEQFF; CDR3 DNA: TGTGCCAGCTCACCCCCACTAGCGGGAGCTCCCCCCGGGTACAATGAGCAGTTCTTC; V gene: TRBV18; CDR3 length: 19; J gene: TRBJ2-1; clone size: -; D gene: TRBD2
CDR3 protein: CASSESPGGTSTDTQYF; CDR3 DNA: TGTGCCAGCAGTGAATCTCCGGGCGGGACTAGCACAGATACGCAGTATTTT; V gene: TRBV25-1; CDR3 length: 17; J gene: TRBJ2-3; clone size: -; D gene: -
CDR3 protein: CASGESPVNEQFF; CDR3 DNA: TGTGCCAGCGGTGAGTCCCCCGTCAATGAGCAGTTCTTC; V gene: TRBV6-1; CDR3 length: 13; J gene: TRBJ2-1; clone size: -; D gene: -
CDR3 protein: CASSQARGGLYEKLFF; CDR3 DNA: TGCGCCAGCAGCCAAGCTCGCGGGGGGCTCTATGAAAAACTGTTTTTT; V gene: TRBV4-3; CDR3 length: 16; J gene: TRBJ1-4; clone size: -; D gene: -
CDR3 protein: CASSRGPSNEKLFF; CDR3 DNA: TGTGCCAGCAGTCGGGGGCCGTCTAATGAAAAACTGTTTTTT; V gene: TRBV28; CDR3 length: 14; J gene: TRBJ1-4; clone size: -; D gene: -
CDR3 protein: CASSQRSDQPQHF; CDR3 DNA: TGCGCCAGCAGCCAGAGGTCCGATCAGCCCCAGCATTTT; V gene: TRBV4-1; CDR3 length: 13; J gene: TRBJ1-5; clone size: -; D gene: -